These 7 T cell receptor beta chains came from one sample sequenced in a study of blood T cell repertoires in COVID-19. The data were produced by immunoSEQ multiplex PCR, yet TCRdb's version contains in-frame clones alone and is incomplete. The sample has some 270,000 clones, roughly 84% seen once; the top ten hold approximately 6.6%. Sequencing was carried out using PBMCs or T cells enriched from blood (not recorded which). All receptors come from a woman in her fifties or sixties who had been exposed to COVID-19.

The CDR3 nucleotides are TGTGCCAGCAGCCCCCGACAGGGGCGAGGGACTGAAGCTTTCTTT. Translation gives CASSPRQGRGTEAFF. The chain employs TRBV7-2 and TRBJ1-1, with 8 nucleotides matching TRBD1. Unmatched junction bases numbered 10, after V lost 5 bases and J lost 5 bases. There are 15 residues in the CDR3. In germline, CDR1 is SGHTA, CDR2 FQGNSA.

The chain is built from TRBV28 and TRBJ1-2, with D hard to call. Germline V gives CDR1 MDHEN, CDR2 SYDVKM. The CDR3 is 12 residues long. Trimming took 3 bases from V and 4 from J, leaving 6 bases between them. As DNA, the CDR3 is TGTGCCAGCAGTTTGGGGAGCTATGGCTACACCTTC. The encoded protein is CASSLGSYGYTF.

The chain has TRBV4-1 and TRBJ1-3; TRBD1 aligns across 10 bases. The ends lost 1 base at V and 8 bases at J; junction bases unmatched: 2. The CDR3 is 14 residues long. Germline CDR1 is MGHRA and CDR2 is YSYEKL. The CDR3 DNA is TGCGCCAGCAGCCAAGTAGGACAGGGGGACACCATATATTTT. Translation: CASSQVGQGDTIYF.

The V call is TRBV5-4, the J call TRBJ1-2; 8 nucleotides line up with TRBD1. Per germline, CDR1 SGHNT and CDR2 YYREEE (reference sequence). CDR3 length: 14 amino acids. The V gene end was trimmed by 4 bases and the J gene end by 4 bases; junction bases not matched to a gene: 6. The CDR3 DNA follows: TGTGCCAGCAGCCTCGGACAGGGAGGCTATGGCTACACCTTC. Its translation: CASSLGQGGYGYTF. Looking up the rest from reference TRBV5-4 and TRBJ1-2 gives the full variable domain: ETGVTQSPTHLIKTRGQQVTLRCSSQSGHNTVSWYQQALGQGPQFIFQYYREEENGRGNFPPRFSGLQFPNYSSELNVNALELDDSALYLCASSLGQGGYGYTFGSGTRLTVV.

The chain combines TRBV9 with TRBJ2-3; tentatively, D is TRBD2 (5 bases). Trimming left V 5 bases short and J 6 bases short, with 16 bases between. This CDR3 comprises 14 residues. Per germline, CDR1 SGDLS and CDR2 YYNGEE. This CDR3 reads CASSALRGADTQYF. The CDR3 region has the DNA TGTGCCAGCAGTGCCTTACGGGGTGCGGATACGCAGTATTTT.

The rearrangement joins TRBV12-3 or TRBV12-4 to TRBJ2-1; TRBD1 agrees at 8 bases. The ends lost 7 bases at V and 6 bases at J; junction bases unmatched: 5. This CDR3 spans 13 amino acids. This CDR3 is CASKDRAGNEQFF. Written as DNA, the CDR3 is TGTGCCAGCAAGGACAGGGCCGGCAATGAGCAGTTCTTC.

CDR3 protein: CASSIHGTKDQPQHF. The CDR3 region has the DNA TGTGCCAGCAGCATTCATGGGACAAAAGATCAGCCCCAGCATTTT. The genes are TRBV5-5 and TRBJ1-5, with D possibly matching TRBD1 (6 bases). V was pared by 4 bases and J by 5 bases, with 16 bases between. The CDR3 consists of 15 residues. The germline CDR1 and CDR2 sequences are SGHKS and YYEKEE (reference sequence). Complete variable domain (other parts from reference TRBV5-5 and TRBJ1-5): DAGVTQSPTHLIKTRGQQVTLRCSPISGHKSVSWYQQVLGQGPQFIFQYYEKEERGRGNFPDRFSARQFPNYSSELNVNALLLGDSALYLCASSIHGTKDQPQHFGDGTRLSIL.